In this sample, the clone carrying this T cell receptor beta chain turned up a few times. The CDR3 runs to 12 residues. V lost 7 bases, J lost 11 bases, and 18 bases lay in between. Germline V gene data show CDR1 as SGHRS and CDR2 as YFSETQ. Via MiXCR, TCRdb re-called the RT-PCR reads, giving one row per CDR3 protein. The sample contains 190,000 or so distinct CDR3 sequences, 35% to 45% of which appear only once. The data originate from a study of patients and donors after allogeneic stem cell transplantation. The TCR sequence derives from a human donor who was either an allogeneic HSCT recipient or a stem cell or donor lymphocyte infusion donor (not recorded which). It is not recorded whose cells these are; they may come from a transplant donor. Input material: blood, either unsorted or a sorted T cell fraction (not recorded which). The J gene is TRBJ1-1, the V gene TRBV5-1; D call uncertain. The CDR3 nucleotides are TGCGCCAGCTCATCGTTGGCCGGCGATGCTTTCTTT. Translated, it gives CASSSLAGDAFF.